A single count supports the clone carrying this TCR beta chain. With 8 bases removed from V and 2 bases from J, the gap between germline ends came to 10 bases. Looked up from germline, CDR1 is MNHNS and CDR2 is SASEGT. This CDR3 has 12 residues. This sample was taken from a study of OX40 agonist ivuxolimab in advanced cancers. The data were produced by immunoSEQ multiplex PCR, yet TCRdb's version contains in-frame clones alone and is incomplete. The data hold about 73,000 clones, with over 80% observed a single time. The clonotype comes from an adult with an advanced solid tumor such as melanoma, head and neck, liver or kidney cancer. The rearrangement uses TRBV6-1 and TRBJ2-7; D is unclear. The starting material was CD4+ or CD8+ T cells sorted from blood, obtained in a trial of the OX40 agonist ivuxolimab. For the CDR3, the DNA is TGTGCCAGCCGAGAAATTGCCTACGAGCAGTACTTC. Amino acid sequence: CASREIAYEQYF.